The 21 T cell receptor beta chains presented below share a single source sample, sequenced in a study of cytomegalovirus exposure and HLA in healthy donors. Amplification used 60 Vbeta primers and 13 Jbeta primers. Sequenced by immunoSEQ multiplex PCR; TCRdb stores in-frame clones only, minus some. The data contain 75,000 to 100,000 clones, approximately 75% of them seen just once; the ten biggest clones take up 13% to 15%. The sample taken for sequencing was PBMCs. The receptors derive from a woman in her sixties or seventies in good health and CMV-seropositive.

The chain recombines TRBV7-6 with TRBJ2-7; 9 positions agree with TRBD2. CDR1 and CDR2 (germline): SGHVS, FNYEAQ. V gave up 4 bases and J gave up 2 bases; unmatched junction bases: 3. This CDR3 is 14 amino acids long. The CDR3: CASSYLAGAYEQYF. Here the CDR3 DNA reads TGTGCCAGCAGCTATTTAGCGGGGGCCTACGAGCAGTACTTC.

The rearrangement links TRBV15 to TRBJ2-7, with TRBD1 matching 8 bases. Trimming took 5 bases from V and 6 from J; bases not matched to a gene: 9. Germline V gives CDR1 LNHNV, CDR2 YYDKDF (reference sequence). The CDR3 loop spans 14 amino acids. The CDR3 region has the DNA TGTGCCACCAGCCCAGGGGGCGCGGTGCGCGAGCAGTACTTC. Its translation: CATSPGGAVREQYF.

This clone was detected a few times. The chain uses TRBV7-6 and TRBJ1-4; TRBD1 matches at 9 bases. V was clipped by 0 bases and J by 8 bases; unmatched bases: 1. The CDR3 contains 14 residues. Germline values: CDR1 SGHVS, CDR2 FNYEAQ. The CDR3 sequence is CASSLATGGEKLFF. The DNA of the CDR3 is TGTGCCAGCAGCTTAGCGACAGGGGGGGAAAAACTGTTTTTT.

This chain links TRBV6-5 with TRBJ2-7; D gene ambiguous. V lost 2 bases and J 2 bases, leaving 16 bases between the germline ends. The CDR3 loop spans 16 amino acids. Germline assignment: CDR1 MNHEY and CDR2 SVGAGI. The CDR3 DNA is TGTGCCAGCAGTTACGGCCCTATGACTGAAACCTACGAGCAGTACTTC. This sequence encodes CASSYGPMTETYEQYF.

This clone has only one observation. The rearrangement links TRBV18 to TRBJ2-7; weak D call: TRBD1 (6 bases). This CDR3 is 13 amino acids long. Germline CDR1 KGHSH, CDR2 LQKENI. V lost 3 bases and J lost 6, with 12 bases in between. The CDR3 DNA reads TGTGCCAGCTCACCCCGGGACATCTCCGAGCAGTACTTC. Its protein is CASSPRDISEQYF.

CDR3 coding DNA: TGTGCCAGCAGCCCAACCACACAGGTTCTGTACGAGCAGTACTTC. Translating it yields CASSPTTQVLYEQYF. The chain couples TRBV7-9 to TRBJ2-7, with a tentative D call TRBD1 (5 bases). Deletions cut 5 bases from V and 4 bases from J, with 18 bases between. Per the germline V gene, CDR1 is SEHNR and CDR2 is FQNEAQ (reference sequence). CDR3 length equals 15 residues. The variable domain in full, with the rest retrieved from reference TRBV7-9 and TRBJ2-7, is DTGVSQNPRHKITKRGQNVTFRCDPISEHNRLYWYRQTLGQGPEFLTYFQNEAQLEKSRLLSDRFSAERPKGSFSTLEIQRTEQGDSAMYLCASSPTTQVLYEQYFGPGTRLTVT.

The chain uses TRBV2 and TRBJ2-7; 9 bases fit TRBD1. The ends lost 7 bases at V and 5 bases at J; junction bases unmatched: 9. The CDR3 sequence is 14 residues long. CDR1 and CDR2 from the germline V gene are SNHLY and FYNNEI. The CDR3 DNA is TGTGCCAGCACTCGGGACAGGGTCGGTAACGAGCAGTACTTC. This translates into CASTRDRVGNEQYF.

J is TRBJ2-1 and V is TRBV14, with TRBD1 matching over 9 bases. Germline values: CDR1 SGHDN, CDR2 FVKESK. This CDR3 region has 18 residues. The ends lost 5 bases at V and 3 bases at J; junction bases unmatched: 14. The chain's CDR3 is CASSADTTGTGLYNEQFF. CDR3 bases: TGTGCCAGCAGCGCAGATACCACCGGGACAGGGCTCTACAATGAGCAGTTCTTC.

The genes are TRBV18 and TRBJ2-7, with 7 bases fitting TRBD1. V lost 2 bases, J lost 0 bases, and 13 bases stayed unmatched. The CDR3 is 18 residues long. The germline CDR1 and CDR2 sequences are KGHSH and LQKENI. In DNA, the CDR3 is TGTGCCAGCTCACCAGGTTCCGTCCGGACAGGAGGCTCCTACGAGCAGTACTTC. It encodes CASSPGSVRTGGSYEQYF.

The chain links TRBV5-5 to TRBJ1-5; TRBD1 matches at 11 bases. Trimming cost V 4 bases and J 6 bases; bases outside gene matches: 6. CDR1 and CDR2 from the germline V gene are SGHKS and YYEKEE (reference sequence). The CDR3 spans 15 residues. In nucleotides, the CDR3 is TGTGCCAGCAGCAGGACAGGGGGCGGTCTTCAGCCCCAGCATTTT. Residues: CASSRTGGGLQPQHF.

This chain links TRBV5-1 with TRBJ1-3; 10 positions agree with TRBD1. Trimming took 5 bases from V and 0 from J; bases not matched to a gene: 14. This CDR3 contains 19 residues. Germline CDR1 reads SGHRS; CDR2 reads YFSETQ. The CDR3 protein is CASRQGTGDMTPSGNTIYF. CDR3 bases: TGCGCCAGCAGGCAAGGGACAGGGGATATGACCCCCTCTGGAAACACCATATATTTT.

V gene TRBV10-3 combines with J gene TRBJ2-7; perhaps TRBD2 as D (6 bases). Germline CDR1 ENHRY, CDR2 SYGVKD. Trimming pared 6 bases from V and 7 bases from J, leaving 19 bases between. CDR3 length: 14 residues. CDR3 nucleotides: TGTGCCATCAGAGGGAGTGGAGGGGCGAGAGAGCAGTACTTC. It is translated as CAIRGSGGAREQYF.

The chain couples TRBV11-2 to TRBJ2-1, with 10 bases matching TRBD2. This CDR3 comprises 15 residues. Germline-derived CDR1 and CDR2 are SGHAT and FQNNGV. The ends lost 6 bases at V and 2 bases at J; junction bases unmatched: 4. The CDR3 protein is CASSPSGRAYNEQFF. CDR3 nucleotide sequence: TGTGCCAGCAGTCCCAGCGGGAGGGCCTACAATGAGCAGTTCTTC. The complete variable domain, with remaining parts taken from reference TRBV11-2 and TRBJ2-1, reads EAGVAQSPRYKIIEKRQSVAFWCNPISGHATLYWYQQILGQGPKLLIQFQNNGVVDDSQLPKDRFSAERLKGVDSTLKIQPAKLEDSAVYLCASSPSGRAYNEQFFGPGTRLTVL.

The chain carries TRBV27 and TRBJ2-2; maybe TRBD1 (8 bases). Germline assignment: CDR1 MNHEY and CDR2 SMNVEV (reference sequence). This CDR3 is built from 15 residues. V was clipped by 7 bases and J by 9 bases, with 21 bases between them. Here the CDR3 reads CASNDRGGSRRELFF. In nucleotides, the CDR3 is TGTGCCAGCAACGACAGGGGAGGGAGTAGGCGGGAGCTGTTTTTT.

V and J are TRBV7-8 and TRBJ2-7; 7 nucleotides match TRBD1. CDR1 is SGHVS and CDR2 is FQNEAQ in the germline V gene. The J segment lost 7 bases and the V segment lost 1 base, leaving 7 bases of the junction unmatched. The CDR3 contains 14 residues. This chain's CDR3 is CASSLEGAFGEQYF. The CDR3 region has the DNA TGTGCCAGCAGCTTAGAGGGGGCGTTCGGGGAGCAGTACTTC. The full variable domain, in which reference TRBV7-8 and TRBJ2-7 provide the parts outside the CDR3, is GAGVSQSPRYKVAKRGQDVALRCDPISGHVSLFWYQQALGQGPEFLTYFQNEAQLDKSGLPSDRFFAERPEGSVSTLKIQRTQQEDSAVYLCASSLEGAFGEQYFGPGTRLTVT.

This chain uses TRBV10-1 with TRBJ2-1; TRBD2 agrees at 8 bases. Germline-derived CDR1 and CDR2 are WNHNN and SYGVQD (reference sequence). The ends lost 6 bases at V and 4 bases at J; junction bases unmatched: 11. The CDR3 contains 16 residues. The CDR3 DNA is TGCGCCAGCAGCGGAATACGGGAGGGCCGGTACAATGAGCAGTTCTTC. Its translation: CASSGIREGRYNEQFF.

This chain links TRBV18 with TRBJ1-4; 7 bases match TRBD1. Trimming removed 3 bases from V and 8 bases from J; junction bases left unmatched: 12. CDR3 size: 16 residues. Germline assignment: CDR1 KGHSH and CDR2 LQKENI. The CDR3 DNA is TGTGCCAGCTCACCTACGATAGACAGGGATGGGGAAAAACTGTTTTTT. Translated: CASSPTIDRDGEKLFF. The full variable domain, with the rest looked up from reference TRBV18 and TRBJ1-4, is NAGVMQNPRHLVRRRGQEARLRCSPMKGHSHVYWYRQLPEEGLKFMVYLQKENIIDESGMPKERFSAEFPKEGPSILRIQQVVRGDSAAYFCASSPTIDRDGEKLFFGSGTQLSVL.

This chain uses TRBV27 with TRBJ2-1, with TRBD2 matching over 12 bases. Germline CDR1 and CDR2: MNHEY and SMNVEV (reference sequence). The junction had 11 bases not matched to a gene; V was cut back by 2 bases and J by 3 bases. The CDR3 is 19 amino acids. The DNA of the CDR3 is TGTGCCAGCAGTTTACGGGGGACTAGCGGGTTCGGACTCTACAATGAGCAGTTCTTC. It codes for CASSLRGTSGFGLYNEQFF.

The chain uses TRBV10-3 and TRBJ2-7; 9 bases fit TRBD2. With 3 bases clipped from V and 4 bases from J, the junction kept 7 bases outside the gene matches. The CDR3 is 15 residues long. Germline CDR1 ENHRY, CDR2 SYGVKD. The DNA for the CDR3 is TGTGCCATCAGTGAAACCGGGACTAGCAGGTACGAGCAGTACTTC. It is translated as CAISETGTSRYEQYF.

The chain uses TRBV28 and TRBJ1-5; possible D gene TRBD1, 5 bases. Between the trimmed V and J ends, which lost 7 bases and 1 base, there was a span of 14 bases. Germline V gene sequence: CDR1 MDHEN, CDR2 SYDVKM. The CDR3 loop spans 15 amino acids. The DNA for the CDR3 is TGTGCCAGCACGCCGGGGGGGATCAGCAATCAGCCCCAGCATTTT. Translating gives CASTPGGISNQPQHF. The complete variable domain, with remaining parts taken from reference TRBV28 and TRBJ1-5, reads DVKVTQSSRYLVKRTGEKVFLECVQDMDHENMFWYRQDPGLGLRLIYFSYDVKMKEKGDIPEGYSVSREKKERFSLILESASTNQTSMYLCASTPGGISNQPQHFGDGTRLSIL.

V and J are TRBV11-2 and TRBJ2-7; 10 bases are a match to TRBD2. The V segment lost 0 bases and the J segment 2 bases; nucleotides outside the gene matches: 7. The CDR3 runs 17 residues. In germline, CDR1 is SGHAT, CDR2 FQNNGV. The CDR3 loop is CASSLDHRTSGTYEQYF. Written as DNA, the CDR3 is TGTGCCAGCAGCTTAGATCATAGGACTAGCGGAACCTACGAGCAGTACTTC.